This entry is about one T cell receptor (beta chain). The sample comes from a study of neoadjuvant nivolumab and ipilimumab in lung cancer. Trimming at V came to 4 bases and at J to 3 bases, leaving 9 bases not matched to a gene. The CDR3 is 15 amino acids. Germline assignment: CDR1 SGHTS and CDR2 YDEGEE. Assay used: immunoSEQ multiplex PCR; TCRdb lists only in-frame clones, some missing. The sample yields 6,400 or so clones, about two thirds seen once. The receptor was isolated from an adult with non-small cell lung cancer. Sequencing was performed on tumor tissue, taken after neoadjuvant nivolumab, alone or with ipilimumab, at or shortly before surgery. J is TRBJ1-2 and V is TRBV5-8, with 7 bases lining up with TRBD1. CDR3 sequence (DNA): TGTGCCAGCAGCGCACGGACAGGACACGACTATGGCTACACCTTC. Translated: CASSARTGHDYGYTF.